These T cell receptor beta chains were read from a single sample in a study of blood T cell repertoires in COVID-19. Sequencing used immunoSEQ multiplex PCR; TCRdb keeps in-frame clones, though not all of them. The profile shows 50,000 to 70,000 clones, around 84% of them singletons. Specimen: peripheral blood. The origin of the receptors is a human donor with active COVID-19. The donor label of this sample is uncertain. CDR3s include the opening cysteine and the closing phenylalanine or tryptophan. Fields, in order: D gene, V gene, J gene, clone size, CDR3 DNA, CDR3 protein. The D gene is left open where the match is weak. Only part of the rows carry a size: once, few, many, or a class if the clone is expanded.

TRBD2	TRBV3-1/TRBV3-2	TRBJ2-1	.	TGTGCCAGCAGCCGTGTGGCGGGAGGATCCTACAATGAGCAGTTCTTC	CASSRVAGGSYNEQFF
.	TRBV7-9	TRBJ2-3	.	TGTGCCAGCAGCTGGGCGGGCGGGGGCACAGATACGCAGTATTTT	CASSWAGGGTDTQYF
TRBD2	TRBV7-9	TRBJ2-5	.	TGTGCCAGCAGCTTTTCCGTTATACTAGCGGACTGGGAGACCCAGTACTTC	CASSFSVILADWETQYF
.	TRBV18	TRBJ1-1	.	TGTGCCAGCTCACCACGGGACATACGCATGAACACTGAAGCTTTCTTT	CASSPRDIRMNTEAFF
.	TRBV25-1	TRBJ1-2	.	TGTGCCAGCAGTGAACTGACCACAGGTGGTGGCTACACCTTC	CASSELTTGGGYTF
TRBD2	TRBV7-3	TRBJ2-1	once	TGTGCCAGCAGCTTAAGGCCTAGCGGGCTGGGGGAGCAGTTCTTC	CASSLRPSGLGEQFF
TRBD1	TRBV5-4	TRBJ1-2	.	TGTGCCAGCAGCTTGTCTCCCAGGGGGGACTATGGCTACACCTTC	CASSLSPRGDYGYTF
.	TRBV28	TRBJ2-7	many	TGTGCCAGCAGTTTGGTCCTAGACTACGAGCAGTACTTC	CASSLVLDYEQYF
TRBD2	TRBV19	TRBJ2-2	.	TGTGCCAGTAGTATTATGGCTAGCGGGGGATTTGCCGGGGAGCTGTTTTTT	CASSIMASGGFAGELFF
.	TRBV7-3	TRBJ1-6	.	TGTGCCAGCAGCTTACGGGGGGGAGCCTATAATTCACCCCTCCACTTT	CASSLRGGAYNSPLHF
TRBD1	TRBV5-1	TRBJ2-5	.	TGCGCCAGCAGCTGGAGGGACAGGGGAAACGGGGAGACCCAGTACTTC	CASSWRDRGNGETQYF
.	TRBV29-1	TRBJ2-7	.	TGCAGCGTTGGGGCGCCGCTTCTGAACGAGCAGTACTTC	CSVGAPLLNEQYF
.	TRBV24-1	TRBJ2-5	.	TGTGCCACCAGTCAGTCCGGGGTTTTTGTCGGAGAGACCCAGTACTTC	CATSQSGVFVGETQYF
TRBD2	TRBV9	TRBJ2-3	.	TGTGCCAGCAGCGTAAGTAGCGGGGGGCCGGGTAAGCAGTATTTT	CASSVSSGGPGKQYF
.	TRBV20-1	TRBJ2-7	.	TGCAGTGCTAGTACTGTACAGGCAACCTACGAGCAGTACTTC	CSASTVQATYEQYF
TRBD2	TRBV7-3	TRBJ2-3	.	TGTGCCAGCAGCTTGCTCGGGGGGAACACAGATACGCAGTATTTT	CASSLLGGNTDTQYF
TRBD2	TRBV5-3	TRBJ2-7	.	TGTGCCAGAAGCTTGGCTAGCGGGAACTCCTACGAGCAGTACTTC	CARSLASGNSYEQYF
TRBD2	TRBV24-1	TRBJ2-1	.	TGTGCCACCAGTGACCCGGGACTAGCGGGAGCCTACAATGAGCAGTTCTTC	CATSDPGLAGAYNEQFF
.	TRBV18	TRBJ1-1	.	TGTGCCAGCTCAGTAACAGGTCTGAACACTGAAGCTTTCTTT	CASSVTGLNTEAFF
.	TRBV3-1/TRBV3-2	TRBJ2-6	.	TGTGCCAGCAGCCTCAAGGGGTCTGGGGCCAACGTCCTGACTTTC	CASSLKGSGANVLTF
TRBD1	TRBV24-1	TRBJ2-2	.	TGTGCCACCAGTGATTTGGACAGGGGAGACACCGGGGAGCTGTTTTTT	CATSDLDRGDTGELFF
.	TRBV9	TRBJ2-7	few	TGTGCCAGCAGCGTAGCTGGGGCAGGGGCCTACGAGCAGTACTTC	CASSVAGAGAYEQYF
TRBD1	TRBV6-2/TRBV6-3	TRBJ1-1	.	TGTGCCAGCAGTCGGACAGGGGGTGTTACTGAAGCTTTCTTT	CASSRTGGVTEAFF
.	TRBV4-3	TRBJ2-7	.	TGCGCCAGCAGCCAAGATTTCACAGATTACGAGCAGTACTTC	CASSQDFTDYEQYF
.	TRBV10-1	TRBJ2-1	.	TGCGCCAGCAGTGCCTCACTTGGCTCCTACAATGAGCAGTTCTTC	CASSASLGSYNEQFF
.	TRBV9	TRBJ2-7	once	TGTGCCAGCAGCGGAACTAAATCCTACGAGCAGTACTTC	CASSGTKSYEQYF
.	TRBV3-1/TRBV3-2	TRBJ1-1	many	TGTGCCAGCAGCCCTCCCTATAACACTGAAGCTTTCTTT	CASSPPYNTEAFF
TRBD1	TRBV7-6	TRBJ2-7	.	TGTGCCAGCAGCCCGTCAATGGCGGGACAGGGTTACTACGAGCAGTACTTC	CASSPSMAGQGYYEQYF
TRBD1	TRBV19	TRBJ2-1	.	TGTGCCAGTAGTATAGAGGGACAGGGGGCCTACGAGCAGTTCTTC	CASSIEGQGAYEQFF
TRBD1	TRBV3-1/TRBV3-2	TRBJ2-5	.	TGTGCCAGCACCAGGGAAGGGGGCCTGGAGACCCAGTACTTC	CASTREGGLETQYF
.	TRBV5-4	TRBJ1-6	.	TGTGCCAGCAGCTTGAGACAGTCTAATTCACCCCTCCACTTT	CASSLRQSNSPLHF
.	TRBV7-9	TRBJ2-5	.	TGTGCCAGCAGCTACACAGGGCTAGAGACCCAGTACTTC	CASSYTGLETQYF
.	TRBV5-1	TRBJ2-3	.	TGCGCCAGCAGCTTGGGCCGGACTAGCACAGATACGCAGTATTTT	CASSLGRTSTDTQYF
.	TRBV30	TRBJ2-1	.	TGTGCCTGGACCTCAGACAGTTACAATGAGCAGTTCTTC	CAWTSDSYNEQFF
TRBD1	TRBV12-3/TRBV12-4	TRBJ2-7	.	TGTGCCAGCAGCCGACAGGGACCGTACGAGCAGTACTTC	CASSRQGPYEQYF
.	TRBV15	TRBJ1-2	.	TGTGCCACCAGCAGAGATCAGACAGTTAACTATGGCTACACCTTC	CATSRDQTVNYGYTF
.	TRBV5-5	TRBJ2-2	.	TGTGCCAGCAGCTTGACAGGGACCGGGGAGCTGTTTTTT	CASSLTGTGELFF
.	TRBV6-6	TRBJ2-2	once	TGTGCCAGCATCCCGGACTTGGTCACCGGGGAGCTGTTTTTT	CASIPDLVTGELFF
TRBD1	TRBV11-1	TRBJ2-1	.	TGTGCCAGCAGCCCCGAAGGAGGCAGGGGGCGAAATGAGCAGTTCTTC	CASSPEGGRGRNEQFF
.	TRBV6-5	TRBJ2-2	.	TGTGCCAGCGGTCGACTACACACCGGGGAGCTGTTTTTT	CASGRLHTGELFF